Listed here is a single T cell receptor beta chain. The CDR3 is 13 amino acids. The trim removed 0 bases at V and 7 bases at J, leaving 0 bases unmatched. The germline gives CDR1 SGHRS, CDR2 YFSETQ. The assay was immunoSEQ multiplex PCR, and TCRdb's table has in-frame clones only and misses some. The table lists some 89,000 clones, about 85% of them singletons. The source of the sample is a study of control samples from healthy donors and cancer patients. This TCR came from a woman aged 40 to 49 in good health. The sequencing input was blood. V usage is TRBV5-1 and J usage is TRBJ1-2; TRBD1 matches 10 bases. The DNA for the CDR3 is TGCGCCAGCAGCTTGGGGGACAGGGGTGGCTACACCTTC. It specifies CASSLGDRGGYTF. Supplemented by reference TRBV5-1 and TRBJ1-2, the full variable domain reads KAGVTQTPRYLIKTRGQQVTLSCSPISGHRSVSWYQQTPGQGLQFLFEYFSETQRNKGNFPGRFSGRQFSNSRSEMNVSTLELGDSALYLCASSLGDRGGYTFGSGTRLTVV.